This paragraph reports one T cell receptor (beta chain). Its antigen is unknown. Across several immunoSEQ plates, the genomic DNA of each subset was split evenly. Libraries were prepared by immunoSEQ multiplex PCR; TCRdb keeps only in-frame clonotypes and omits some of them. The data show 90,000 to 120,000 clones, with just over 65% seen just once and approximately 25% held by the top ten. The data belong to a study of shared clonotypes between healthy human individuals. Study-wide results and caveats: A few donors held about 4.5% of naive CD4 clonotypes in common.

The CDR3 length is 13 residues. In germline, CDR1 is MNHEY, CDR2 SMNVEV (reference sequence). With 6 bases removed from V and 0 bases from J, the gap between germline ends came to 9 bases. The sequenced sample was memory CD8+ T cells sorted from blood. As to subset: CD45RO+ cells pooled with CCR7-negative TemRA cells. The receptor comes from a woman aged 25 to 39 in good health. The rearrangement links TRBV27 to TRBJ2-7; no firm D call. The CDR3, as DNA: TGTGCCAGCAGCCCCAGGAGCTCCTACGAGCAGTACTTC. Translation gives CASSPRSSYEQYF.